One sample yielded the 7 T cell receptor beta chains listed below, sequenced in a study of response to subunit inactivated influenza vaccine. TCRdb called the RT-PCR reads again in MiXCR, with one record for every CDR3 protein. The repertoire holds fewer than 200,000 distinct CDR3 sequences, with around 9.2% as singletons. Specimen: non-naive T cells sorted from PBMCs, collected on the day of vaccination. The source of these receptors is a man aged 45 to 65 who received an inactivated influenza vaccine.

This chain connects TRBV3-1 to TRBJ2-5, with 7 bases that match TRBD2. The junction had 9 bases not matched to a gene; V was cut back by 3 bases and J by 5 bases. Germline V gene data show CDR1 as LGHDT and CDR2 as YNNKEL (reference sequence). The CDR3 sequence is 15 residues long. Here the CDR3 DNA reads TGTGCCAGCAGCCACCAGCTTTGGGGGGGGGAGACCCAGTACTTC. Its protein is CASSHQLWGGETQYF.

The genes are TRBV20-1 and TRBJ2-7; 14 bases align to TRBD2. CDR1 and CDR2 from the germline V gene are DFQATT and SNEGSKA (reference sequence). The CDR3 consists of 16 residues. The ends lost 4 bases at V and 2 bases at J; junction bases unmatched: 7. In DNA, the CDR3 is TGCAGTGCTACAGAACGACTAGCGGGAGGGCCCTACGAGCAGTACTTC. As protein: CSATERLAGGPYEQYF.

The rearrangement joins TRBV9 to TRBJ1-4; D might be TRBD1 (5 bases). Germline values: CDR1 SGDLS, CDR2 YYNGEE. V was clipped by 0 bases and J by 7 bases, with 10 bases between them. The CDR3 contains 14 residues. CDR3 DNA: TGTGCCAGCAGCGTAGAGGGGCGCGGTGAAAAACTGTTTTTT. Protein: CASSVEGRGEKLFF.

As to this clonotype: The junction departs from germline at one end; a sequencing error may be responsible. V gene TRBV7-7 combines with J gene TRBJ2-1; D could derive from TRBD1 or TRBD2 (5 bases each). Germline CDR1 and CDR2: SSHAT and FNYEAQ (reference sequence). This CDR3 contains 13 residues. CDR3 residues: CASSSDMRGEQFF. CDR3 bases: TGTGCTAGCAGCTCCGATATGAGGGGTGAGCAGTTCTTC.

This clonotype was detected only a few times. The chain has TRBV14 and TRBJ1-1; 9 bases agree with TRBD1. Germline V CDR1 and CDR2: SGHDN, FVKESK. The CDR3 is 17 residues long. The junction had 11 bases not matched to a gene; V was cut back by 1 base and J by 5 bases. The CDR3 loop reads CASSQAGTGKGETEAFF. The CDR3 coding sequence is TGTGCCAGCAGCCAAGCCGGGACAGGGAAAGGAGAAACTGAAGCTTTCTTT.

This clonotype was seen many times. The genes are TRBV7-2 and TRBJ2-1; 9 bases line up with TRBD2. Losses at the gene ends were 1 base for V and 5 bases for J; bases not matched to a gene: 3. Germline V lookup: CDR1 SGHTA, CDR2 FQGNSA. The CDR3 covers 15 residues. CDR3 nucleotide sequence: TGTGCCAGCAGCTTAGTGGCGGGGGGGCACAATGAGCAGTTCTTC. Translated: CASSLVAGGHNEQFF.

This clonotype was counted only a few times. J is TRBJ1-1 and V is TRBV20-1, with 8 bases lining up with TRBD1. The CDR3 is made up of 15 amino acids. J gave up 1 base and V 3 bases, and 7 bases lay outside the gene matches. Looked up from germline, CDR1 is DFQATT and CDR2 is SNEGSKA (reference sequence). The CDR3 spells CSARTTGDWNTEAFF. CDR3 nucleotides: TGCAGTGCTAGGACGACAGGGGATTGGAACACTGAAGCTTTCTTT.